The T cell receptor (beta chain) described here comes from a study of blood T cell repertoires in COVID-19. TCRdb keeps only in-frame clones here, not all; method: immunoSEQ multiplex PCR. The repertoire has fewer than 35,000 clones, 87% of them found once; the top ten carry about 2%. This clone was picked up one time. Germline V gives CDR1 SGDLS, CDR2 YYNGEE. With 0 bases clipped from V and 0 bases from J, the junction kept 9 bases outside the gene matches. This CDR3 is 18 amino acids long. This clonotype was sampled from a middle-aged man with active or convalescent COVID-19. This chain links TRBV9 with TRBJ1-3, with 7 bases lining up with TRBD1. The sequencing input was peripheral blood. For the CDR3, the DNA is TGTGCCAGCAGCGTAGCCCCCACGACAGGGTTCTCTGGAAACACCATATATTTT. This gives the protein CASSVAPTTGFSGNTIYF.